This T cell receptor (beta chain) was profiled in a study of blood T cell repertoires in COVID-19. Whole-study context: Collection of acute and convalescent COVID-19 samples took place in the United States, Italy and Spain. Sources were T cells, B-cell-depleted T cells, or PBMCs; the material itself was cDNA or gDNA.

Original data processing: Reference gene primer amplification gave nucleated cell count estimates. The assay was immunoSEQ multiplex PCR, and TCRdb's table has in-frame clones only and misses some. V and J calls and clone size are given by that table; D and trimming were obtained from the DNA. This table has about 74,000 clones, around four fifths appearing once. V trimming: 5 bases; J trimming: 2 bases; junction bases outside the gene matches: 2. CDR3 length equals 13 residues. Germline V gene data show CDR1 as SEHNR and CDR2 as FQNEAQ (reference sequence). The clonotype originates from a man in his sixties or seventies with acute or convalescent COVID-19. The chain employs TRBV7-9 and TRBJ1-1, with TRBD1 identical over 7 bases. The sample was peripheral blood. CDR3 residues: CASSPGGNTEAFF. For the CDR3, the DNA is TGTGCCAGCAGCCCAGGGGGAAACACTGAAGCTTTCTTT.